These 20 T cell receptor beta chains were all obtained from the same sample, sequenced in a study of CD8 T cells in ankylosing spondylitis (dated by TCRdb to the late 2010s). Library creation used 5' RACE. TCRdb lists the instrument as Illumina HiSeq 2500. TCRdb took the public reads, trimmed them with fastp at Q25, ran MiXCR for clone calling and kept in-frame beta chains. Rows with a matching CDR3 protein are joined into one entry that keeps the most common DNA and genes. The sample table holds about 330,000 distinct CDR3 sequences, of which 6.5% to 10% were seen once. The biggest ten clones account for roughly 15% of the sample. No antigen has been assigned to these receptors. General findings and caveats noted by the study authors: Blood from ankylosing spondylitis patients appeared to be characterized by a TCR beta motif made up of several highly homologous amino acid variants.

The specimen sequenced was blood, either unsorted or a sorted T cell fraction (not recorded which). The receptors here all came from a male donor with ankylosing spondylitis.

This clonotype was observed at least ten times. This rearrangement joins TRBV12-3 or TRBV12-4 to TRBJ2-3, with a weak D call TRBD2 (6 bases). The CDR3 consists of 15 residues. V shed 6 bases and J shed 4 bases, with 17 bases lying between them. This CDR3 reads CASRRLVSTPDTQYF. The CDR3 DNA reads as TGTGCCAGCAGAAGACTAGTGAGCACGCCAGATACGCAGTATTTT.

The chain employs TRBV27 and TRBJ1-5; 9 nucleotides align to TRBD1. Germline V gene sequence: CDR1 MNHEY, CDR2 SMNVEV (reference sequence). The CDR3 has 14 residues. V was clipped by 5 bases and J by 5 bases; unmatched bases: 4. The DNA for the CDR3 is TGTGCCAGCAGTGAGGGACAGGGTTATCAGCCCCAGCATTTT. The encoded protein is CASSEGQGYQPQHF.

The sample holds many counts of this clonotype. V is TRBV5-6 and J is TRBJ1-1; no reliable D call. Trimming stripped 5 bases from V and 4 bases from J, with 12 bases between. Germline V gene lookup returns CDR1 SGHDT and CDR2 YYEEEE. The CDR3 is made up of 13 amino acids. The chain's CDR3 is CASRRRRGTEAFF. CDR3 DNA: TGTGCCAGCAGACGTCGCCGGGGCACTGAAGCTTTCTTT.

V is TRBV10-3 and J is TRBJ2-5; tentative D call: TRBD2 (6 bases). Trimming cost V 6 bases and J 4 bases, with 15 bases left between them. Germline V lookup: CDR1 ENHRY, CDR2 SYGVKD. This CDR3 region has 14 residues. CDR3 nucleotides: TGTGCCATCAGCCGGGACTTCGGGCGAGAGACCCAGTACTTC. Its translation: CAISRDFGRETQYF.

The gene calls are TRBV11-3 and TRBJ2-1; TRBD2 matches 11 bases. J gave up 3 bases and V 1 base, and 2 bases lay outside the gene matches. The CDR3 runs to 16 residues. Germline CDR1 and CDR2: SGHNT and YENEEA. The CDR3 nucleotides read TGTGCCAGCAGCTTAGGACTAGCGGGAATCTACAATGAGCAGTTCTTC. Encoded protein: CASSLGLAGIYNEQFF. The full variable domain, with the rest looked up from reference TRBV11-3 and TRBJ2-1, is EAGVVQSPRYKIIEKKQPVAFWCNPISGHNTLYWYLQNLGQGPELLIRYENEEAVDDSQLPKDRFSAERLKGVDSTLKIQPAELGDSAVYLCASSLGLAGIYNEQFFGPGTRLTVL.

The CDR3 loop is CASSSNSGRGYTGELFF. CDR3 DNA: TGTGCCAGCAGTTCTAATAGCGGGAGGGGGTACACCGGGGAGCTGTTTTTT. The chain recombines TRBV12-3 or TRBV12-4 with TRBJ2-2; 11 nucleotides line up with TRBD2. J gave up 3 bases and V 4 bases, and 7 bases lay outside the gene matches. The CDR3 length is 17 residues.

This clonotype was observed a few times. This rearrangement joins TRBV6-1 to TRBJ1-1, with unresolved D. In germline, CDR1 is MNHNS, CDR2 SASEGT. The CDR3 is made up of 13 amino acids. The V end was cut by 4 bases, the J end by 1 base, with 7 bases between. In DNA form, the CDR3 reads TGTGCCAGCAGTGTGTATCGGAACACTGAAGCTTTCTTT. Protein: CASSVYRNTEAFF.

This clonotype was counted only a few times. The chain recombines TRBV7-6 with TRBJ2-1, with TRBD2 matching over 7 bases. Germline V gives CDR1 SGHVS, CDR2 FNYEAQ. The CDR3 loop spans 12 amino acids. Losses at the gene ends were 0 bases for V and 12 bases for J; bases not matched to a gene: 2. CDR3 nucleotide sequence: TGTGCCAGCAGCTTAGCAGCGGGATGGCAGTTCTTC. Encoded protein: CASSLAAGWQFF. Together with reference TRBV7-6 and TRBJ2-1, the CDR3 gives the full variable domain: GAGVSQSPRYKVTKRGQDVALRCDPISGHVSLYWYRQALGQGPEFLTYFNYEAQQDKSGLPNDRFSAERPEGSISTLTIQRTEQRDSAMYRCASSLAAGWQFFGPGTRLTVL.

A few counts support this clonotype. The genes are TRBV7-9 and TRBJ2-7; maybe TRBD1 (6 bases). This CDR3 contains 14 residues. Trimming took off 4 bases at V and 1 base at J, with 11 bases between the two ends. CDR1 and CDR2 (germline): SEHNR, FQNEAQ (reference sequence). CDR3 sequence (DNA): TGTGCCAGCAGCTCAAGGACAGCGTCCTACGAGCAGTACTTC. This gives the protein CASSSRTASYEQYF.

This clonotype was observed a handful of times. This chain connects TRBV6-2 or TRBV6-3 to TRBJ1-1; a possible D gene is TRBD1 (6 bases). The V and J ends lost 6 bases and 1 base respectively, with 9 bases between them. This CDR3 is 13 amino acids long. The germline V gene has CDR1 MNHEY and CDR2 SVGEGT. The CDR3 loop is CASRGTTNTEAFF. The CDR3 DNA follows: TGTGCCAGCAGGGGGACAACGAACACTGAAGCTTTCTTT.

This clonotype was counted a few times. The chain has TRBV20-1 and TRBJ2-7, with no clear D. The CDR3 extends over 13 amino acids. The germline V gene has CDR1 DFQATT and CDR2 SNEGSKA (reference sequence). Trimming removed 1 base from V and 3 bases from J, with 10 bases in between. CDR3 DNA sequence: TGCAGTGCTAGAGCCCCGGGCTACTACGAGCAGTACTTC. Its translation is CSARAPGYYEQYF.

Many counts were recorded for this clonotype. The V and J genes are TRBV7-8 and TRBJ2-1; D is unclear. The CDR3 is made up of 14 amino acids. The ends were cut back, 7 bases at V and 0 bases at J, with 10 bases in the middle. Looked up from germline, CDR1 is SGHVS and CDR2 is FQNEAQ. The CDR3: CASKASNSYNEQFF. CDR3 DNA sequence: TGTGCCAGCAAAGCGTCCAACTCCTACAATGAGCAGTTCTTC.

The V call is TRBV6-1, the J call TRBJ1-4; 8 bases are a match to TRBD1. Germline V gives CDR1 MNHNS, CDR2 SASEGT. This CDR3 contains 14 residues. V dropped 7 bases and J dropped 4; count of bases not matched to a gene: 5. The CDR3 bases are TGTGCCAGCACCACAGGGGGAATTAATGAAAAACTGTTTTTT. Its translation is CASTTGGINEKLFF.

The chain is built from TRBV20-1 and TRBJ2-7, with D uncertain. The V end lost 5 bases, the J end lost 1 base, and 9 bases lay between the germline ends. The CDR3 is 12 residues long. Germline CDR1 and CDR2: DFQATT and SNEGSKA (reference sequence). The CDR3 here is CSASDKSYEQYF. CDR3 coding DNA: TGCAGTGCTTCCGACAAGTCCTACGAGCAGTACTTC.

This chain connects TRBV24-1 to TRBJ2-4; D gene unclear. Germline V lookup: CDR1 KGHDR, CDR2 SFDVKD. With 5 bases removed from V and 8 bases from J, the gap between germline ends came to 12 bases. The CDR3 loop spans 13 amino acids. The CDR3 reads CATSGGGMDIQYF. The CDR3 DNA reads TGTGCCACCAGTGGTGGTGGGATGGACATTCAGTACTTC.

This clonotype was seen a few times. The J gene is TRBJ2-2, the V gene TRBV12-3 or TRBV12-4; 7 nucleotides agree with TRBD2. The CDR3 consists of 17 residues. Trimming at V came to 6 bases and at J to 13 bases, leaving 23 bases not matched to a gene. CDR3 in amino acids: CASRAYGGRDSGEGLFF. In nucleotides, the CDR3 is TGTGCCAGCAGGGCTTATGGTGGGAGGGACTCCGGGGAGGGGCTGTTTTTT.

This clonotype turned up a few times. The chain recombines TRBV5-1 with TRBJ2-2, with D uncertain. Trimming took 4 bases from V and 3 from J, leaving 10 bases between them. The CDR3 runs 14 residues. The germline CDR1 and CDR2 sequences are SGHRS and YFSETQ. CDR3 sequence (DNA): TGCGCCAGCAGCACGACAAAGGACACCGGGGAGCTGTTTTTT. Protein: CASSTTKDTGELFF. Drawing the rest from reference TRBV5-1 and TRBJ2-2, the complete variable domain is KAGVTQTPRYLIKTRGQQVTLSCSPISGHRSVSWYQQTPGQGLQFLFEYFSETQRNKGNFPGRFSGRQFSNSRSEMNVSTLELGDSALYLCASSTTKDTGELFFGEGSRLTVL.

This clonotype appeared a few times. The chain joins TRBV5-1 to TRBJ2-7; 7 positions match TRBD1. The V segment lost 4 bases and the J segment 3 bases; nucleotides outside the gene matches: 7. The CDR3 has 14 amino acids. CDR1 and CDR2 (germline): SGHRS, YFSETQ. DNA for the CDR3: TGCGCCAGCAGCCCAGACGGGACAGTCTACGAGCAGTACTTC. Residues: CASSPDGTVYEQYF.

The chain links TRBV7-9 to TRBJ1-2; D is ambiguous. This CDR3 is built from 12 residues. The ends were cut back, 3 bases at V and 6 bases at J, with 8 bases in the middle. CDR1 and CDR2 from the germline V gene are SEHNR and FQNEAQ (reference sequence). The CDR3 sequence: CASSFRGDGYTF. The CDR3 DNA reads TGTGCCAGCAGCTTTCGAGGAGATGGCTACACCTTC.

This clonotype has ten or more counts. The chain is built from TRBV6-1 and TRBJ2-4; possible D gene TRBD1, 6 bases. CDR1 is MNHNS, CDR2 SASEGT, per germline. Trimming stripped 6 bases from V and 3 bases from J, with 12 bases between. The CDR3 consists of 14 residues. The CDR3 DNA follows: TGTGCCAGCAGCCCTCAGGGGCTCAAAAACATTCAGTACTTC. Its protein is CASSPQGLKNIQYF.